The T cell receptor beta chain under discussion was sequenced for a study of T cell clonotyping in hematopoietic cell transplantation. The repertoire was sequenced with immunoSEQ multiplex PCR; TCRdb's copy has only in-frame clones and lacks some. The data hold fewer than 20,000 clones, with 60% to 85% observed a single time. V lost 2 bases, J lost 11 bases, and 5 bases lay in between. Germline loops: CDR1 SGHDT, CDR2 YYEEEE. This CDR3 has 10 residues. Findings and limits, study-wide: Pathologically expanded recipient clonotypes increased progressively from day 30 to day 180 as diversity fell. Cells were unsorted, so CD4 and CD8 contributions were not separated. Few recipient clonotypes overlapped donors; over 95% were de novo at given depth. Graft donor and pretransplant recipient Inverse Simpson Index values predicted broader posttransplant TCR diversity.

A note on this clone: What it recognizes is unknown.

This receptor was identified in an older woman in good health. Some clones in this sample may be carry-over from other donors' samples. Sequenced material: peripheral blood mononuclear cells. The chain combines TRBV5-6 with TRBJ1-5; no clear D gene. DNA for the CDR3: TGTGCCAGCAGCTTACGAGCCCAGCATTTT. Amino acid sequence: CASSLRAQHF. Combining the CDR3 with reference TRBV5-6 and TRBJ1-5 gives the whole variable domain DAGVTQSPTHLIKTRGQQVTLRCSPKSGHDTVSWYQQALGQGPQFIFQYYEEEERQRGNFPDRFSGHQFPNYSSELNVNALLLGDSALYLCASSLRAQHFGDGTRLSIL.